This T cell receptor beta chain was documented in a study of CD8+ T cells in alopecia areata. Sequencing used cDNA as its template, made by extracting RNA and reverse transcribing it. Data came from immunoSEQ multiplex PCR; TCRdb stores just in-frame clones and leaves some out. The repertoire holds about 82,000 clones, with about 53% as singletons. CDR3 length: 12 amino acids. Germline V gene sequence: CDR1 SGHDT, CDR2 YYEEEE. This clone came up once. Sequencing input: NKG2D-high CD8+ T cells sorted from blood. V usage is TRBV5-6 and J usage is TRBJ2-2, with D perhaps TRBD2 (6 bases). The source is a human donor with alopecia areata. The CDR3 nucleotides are TGTGCTAGCGGAGCAAACACCGGGGAGCTGTTTTTT. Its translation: CASGANTGELFF.